Listed here is a single T cell receptor (beta chain). Its specificity is unknown. Clones were sequenced by immunoSEQ multiplex PCR, and TCRdb holds only the in-frame ones, with some missing. The table includes some 25,000 clones, 70% to 80% detected once. The data were obtained in a study of PD-1 blockade in classical Hodgkin lymphoma. Study results and caveats: Complete responders' diversity at baseline resembled that of newly diagnosed patients. Newly diagnosed patients reportedly trailed healthy donors in baseline TCR diversity. What caused the repertoire differences, perhaps disease activity or prior therapy, remains undefined. Patients starting nivolumab under 1 year after ASCT were excluded.

The CDR3 extends over 13 amino acids. V gave up 0 bases and J gave up 8 bases, with 10 bases separating them. CDR1 LGHNA and CDR2 YNFKEQ come from the germline V gene. Patients all relapsed after autologous stem cell transplantation, and there was variation in brentuximab vedotin exposure. The J gene is TRBJ1-1, the V gene TRBV4-2; no reliable D call. This TCR was sampled from a human donor with classical Hodgkin lymphoma. The sample in question was peripheral blood mononuclear cells (PBMCs), obtained at baseline. The CDR3 DNA reads TGTGCCAGCAGCCAAGAGGGTGGACGAGAAGCTTTCTTT. Encoded protein: CASSQEGGREAFF.